The 14 T cell receptor beta chains given below trace back to one sample, sequenced in a study of radiation and T cells in renal cell carcinoma. This table comes from immunoSEQ multiplex PCR, and its TCRdb copy is limited to in-frame clones, with some not included. The data show about 49,000 clones, roughly 78% seen once. Time point of the sample: blood 2 weeks post-SBRT. The treatment is: 15 Gy SBRT to primary tumor, nephrectomy 4 weeks later. The material was blood, obtained from a patient whose treatment included radiotherapy and nephrectomy. The receptors shown here come from a woman in her seventies with renal cell carcinoma.

This clone was observed once. V usage is TRBV7-8 and J usage is TRBJ2-3, with 8 nucleotides matching TRBD1. Unmatched junction bases numbered 12, after V lost 5 bases and J lost 5 bases. Germline V gene data show CDR1 as SGHVS and CDR2 as FQNEAQ. The CDR3 length is 16 residues. The CDR3 spells CASSLRQGFTQDTQYF. CDR3 in DNA: TGTGCCAGCAGCCTAAGACAGGGGTTCACACAAGATACGCAGTATTTT.

The chain links TRBV10-3 to TRBJ2-2, with 7 bases lining up with TRBD1. The CDR3 covers 14 residues. With V trimmed by 10 bases and J by 4 bases, 9 bases remained unmatched. Germline CDR1 reads ENHRY; CDR2 reads SYGVKD. CDR3 amino acids: CATRRQGGTGELFF. The DNA of the CDR3 is TGTGCCACGAGGAGACAGGGCGGCACCGGGGAGCTGTTTTTT.

This chain connects TRBV6-6 to TRBJ1-3; TRBD1 agrees at 9 bases. Trimming took 6 bases from V and 0 from J; bases not matched to a gene: 6. Germline V gives CDR1 MNHNY, CDR2 SVGAGI (reference sequence). The CDR3 extends over 16 amino acids. Here the CDR3 reads CASSQQGAFSGNTIYF. CDR3 sequence (DNA): TGTGCCAGCAGCCAACAGGGGGCTTTCTCTGGAAACACCATATATTTT.

The table lists this clone with a count of one. The genes are TRBV19 and TRBJ1-5; D gene ambiguous. The CDR3 is 14 amino acids. CDR1 and CDR2 (germline): LNHDA, SQIVND (reference sequence). V shed 1 base and J shed 3 bases, with 7 bases lying between them. CDR3 nucleotide sequence: TGTGCCAGTAGTATAGGACAAAACAATCAGCCCCAGCATTTT. Amino acid sequence: CASSIGQNNQPQHF.

This chain links TRBV29-1 with TRBJ2-3, with D perhaps matching TRBD1 (6 bases). CDR1 is SQVTM and CDR2 is ANQGSEA in the germline V gene. V dropped 1 base and J dropped 4 bases, with 9 bases sitting between them. The CDR3 spans 13 residues. The CDR3 sequence is CSVEGRGPDTQYF. In DNA, the CDR3 is TGCAGCGTTGAAGGCAGGGGCCCAGATACGCAGTATTTT.

The V call is TRBV6-6, the J call TRBJ2-1; the D call may be TRBD1 or TRBD2 (5 bases each). The V end lost 7 bases, the J end lost 3 bases, and 16 bases lay between the germline ends. Germline values: CDR1 MNHNY, CDR2 SVGAGI (reference sequence). The length of the CDR3 is 15 residues. In nucleotides, the CDR3 is TGTGCCAGCATGGGGAGCTCTGGGGGCTACAATGAGCAGTTCTTC. This encodes CASMGSSGGYNEQFF.

This clone was detected only once. V and J are TRBV15 and TRBJ2-1, with D perhaps matching TRBD1 (5 bases). With 4 bases removed from V and 2 bases from J, the gap between germline ends came to 9 bases. The V gene's germline CDR1 is LNHNV and CDR2 YYDKDF (reference sequence). There are 14 residues in the CDR3. The chain's CDR3 is CATSKTATYNEQFF. The DNA for the CDR3 is TGTGCCACCAGCAAGACAGCAACCTACAATGAGCAGTTCTTC.

The sample holds a few counts of this clone. V usage is TRBV11-1 and J usage is TRBJ1-1; 8 positions agree with TRBD1. The length of the CDR3 is 17 residues. Germline V gives CDR1 SGHAT, CDR2 FQDESV (reference sequence). J gave up 1 base and V 5 bases, and 12 bases lay outside the gene matches. The CDR3 is CASSVQQGVVSNTEAFF. The CDR3 DNA reads TGTGCCAGCAGCGTTCAACAGGGGGTAGTTTCGAACACTGAAGCTTTCTTT. Using reference TRBV11-1 and TRBJ1-1 for the parts outside the CDR3, the full variable domain is EAEVAQSPRYKITEKSQAVAFWCDPISGHATLYWYRQILGQGPELLVQFQDESVVDDSQLPKDRFSAERLKGVDSTLKIQPAELGDSAMYLCASSVQQGVVSNTEAFFGQGTRLTVV.

This clone came up a few times. V and J are TRBV14 and TRBJ1-1; D remains unclear. The CDR3 is made up of 13 amino acids. Trimming removed 4 bases at V and 1 base at J, with 7 bases between. The germline gives CDR1 SGHDN, CDR2 FVKESK. The CDR3 DNA is TGTGCCAGCAGCCTTCGGCCGAACACTGAAGCTTTCTTT. This translates into CASSLRPNTEAFF.

The chain employs TRBV28 and TRBJ2-7, with 12 bases matching TRBD2. V dropped 5 bases and J dropped 1; count of bases not matched to a gene: 9. CDR1 MDHEN and CDR2 SYDVKM come from the germline V gene. The CDR3 runs 17 residues. Written as DNA, the CDR3 is TGTGCCAGCAGTCCACCTCTAGCGGGAGGGCCTTCCTACGAGCAGTACTTC. Its translation is CASSPPLAGGPSYEQYF.

This chain connects TRBV6-6 to TRBJ2-7; D is unresolved. V gave up 5 bases and J gave up 4 bases, with 9 bases separating them. This CDR3 is built from 12 residues. From germline, CDR1 is MNHNY and CDR2 SVGAGI (reference sequence). The CDR3 reads CASSGGVYEQYF. CDR3 DNA sequence: TGTGCCAGCAGTGGTGGGGTGTACGAGCAGTACTTC.

DNA for the CDR3: TGCGCCAGCAGCTTGGGGGACAGGGCGGTGACTGAAGCTTTCTTT. Translating it yields CASSLGDRAVTEAFF. The gene calls are TRBV5-1 and TRBJ1-1; 9 bases fit TRBD1. This CDR3 has 15 residues. The V gene's germline CDR1 is SGHRS and CDR2 YFSETQ. The trim removed 0 bases at V and 5 bases at J, leaving 5 bases unmatched.

The rearrangement uses TRBV7-9 and TRBJ2-1; the D gene is possibly TRBD1 (5 bases). The CDR3 length is 14 residues. Germline lookup yields CDR1 SEHNR and CDR2 FQNEAQ (reference sequence). Trimming pared 11 bases from V and 3 bases from J, leaving 17 bases between. The CDR3 loop is CACTTGFRYNEQFF. CDR3 coding DNA: TGTGCCTGTACCACAGGCTTCCGCTACAATGAGCAGTTCTTC.

The rearrangement uses TRBV30 and TRBJ1-3; D uncertain. Trimming removed 2 bases from V and 8 bases from J, with 7 bases in between. Per germline, CDR1 GTSNPN and CDR2 SVGIG (reference sequence). The CDR3 covers 11 residues. The CDR3 DNA follows: TGTGCCTGGAGTCCCAGTGACACCATATATTTT. Amino acid sequence: CAWSPSDTIYF. The complete variable domain, with remaining parts taken from reference TRBV30 and TRBJ1-3, reads SQTIHQWPATLVQPVGSPLSLECTVEGTSNPNLYWYRQAAGRGLQLLFYSVGIGQISSEVPQNLSASRPQDRQFILSSKKLLLSDSGFYLCAWSPSDTIYFGEGSWLTVV.